The sequence of this TCR beta chain was determined in a study of T-cell reconstitution after alpha-beta-depleted transplantation in children. General observations from the study: Some patients showed high day-60 TCRbeta diversity, which derived from surviving recipient T cells and thymic progenitors. Newly produced T cells mostly provided counts and TCRbeta diversity after one year, as hyperexpanded clones declined. Reportedly, alpha-beta T cells present about two months post-transplant originated from several hundred expanded clones of graft origin.

Germline assignment: CDR1 KGHSH and CDR2 LQKENI. The CDR3 sequence is 12 residues long. A TCRbeta library incorporating unique molecular identifiers was prepared. TCRdb recomputed calls from the PCR reads with MiXCR, one row per CDR3 protein. The sample has about 340,000 distinct CDR3 sequences, roughly 17% seen once. This clonotype was detected many times. The antigen remains undetermined. One junction end disagrees with the germline gene, perhaps due to a read error. The chain carries TRBV18 and TRBJ2-3, with D possibly called TRBD1 or TRBD2 (6 bases each). Sequencing was performed on PBMCs, mostly from graft donor cells, taken 360 days after TCRalphabeta/CD19-depleted stem cell transplant. The receptor was isolated from a male patient under 10 years old who had a stem cell transplant for acute lymphoblastic leukemia, so the T cells may come from the graft donor. The CDR3, as DNA: TGTGCCAGCTCCCCGTCGGGGGCAGGCAGGGATTTT. This codes for CASSPSGAGRDF. The full variable domain, rest sourced from reference TRBV18 and TRBJ2-3, is NAGVMQNPRHLVRRRGQEARLRCSPMKGHSHVYWYRQLPEEGLKFMVYLQKENIIDESGMPKERFSAEFPKEGPSILRIQQVVRGDSAAYFCASSPSGAGRDFGPGTRLTVL.